Listed below are T cell receptor beta chains from one sample, sequenced in a study of blood T cell repertoires in COVID-19. Assay: immunoSEQ multiplex PCR; the TCRdb copy retains only in-frame clones and omits some. The data show approximately 82,000 clones, about 83% seen once. Material: peripheral blood. The receptors derive from a woman between 55 and 75 years old with acute or convalescent COVID-19. Each CDR3 is given without its conserved first and last residue.

V gene	J gene	CDR3 protein
TRBV30	TRBJ2-3	AWSDGLAGTDTQY
TRBV30	TRBJ1-3	AWSVWGGGLNTIY
TRBV30	TRBJ1-6	AWTAGGSYNSPLH
TRBV3-1/TRBV3-2	TRBJ1-4	ASSPSSNEKLF
TRBV2	TRBJ1-5	ASSDRQGAAQPQH
TRBV11-3	TRBJ2-7	ASSLGQPEFGSYEQY
TRBV11-3	TRBJ1-2	ASSIQGDYGYT
TRBV11-3	TRBJ2-2	ASSFRRAPGELF
TRBV24-1	TRBJ1-4	ATSEGQGFHEKLF
TRBV6-2/TRBV6-3	TRBJ2-5	ASSYFPRGRAAETQY
TRBV3-1/TRBV3-2	TRBJ2-2	ASSSGSPRGELF
TRBV4-1	TRBJ1-3	ASSQAFDLLKRGNTIY
TRBV5-1	TRBJ2-3	ASSGGTSPDTQY
TRBV5-1	TRBJ2-7	ASSEYVEKQY
TRBV10-3	TRBJ2-7	AIKKGAAGYEQY
TRBV13	TRBJ1-6	ASTRGGVISPLH
TRBV7-2	TRBJ2-1	ASSLAGVGEQF
TRBV10-2	TRBJ2-1	ASRPLGNEQF
TRBV4-2	TRBJ2-7	ATQKAGDREYEQY
TRBV7-9	TRBJ1-1	ASTKRGSAEAF
TRBV5-1	TRBJ2-7	ASSLVAGGFYEQY
TRBV9	TRBJ2-3	ASSSISGGGDTQY
TRBV7-8	TRBJ2-2	ASSLGWGANTGELF
TRBV5-1	TRBJ2-3	ASRGVLGTDTQY
TRBV5-4	TRBJ2-1	ASSRGLAGGEQF
TRBV6-5	TRBJ2-5	ASSYSRVQETQY
TRBV7-2	TRBJ1-2	ASSLRFQGYGYT
TRBV7-9	TRBJ1-6	ASSLDRDSNSPLH
TRBV25-1	TRBJ1-3	ASSDSISGNTIY
TRBV6-1	TRBJ1-1	ASSELSGNTEAF
TRBV11-3	TRBJ2-7	ASSRSTGGEYEQY
TRBV18	TRBJ2-3	ASSRYGQGASDTQY
TRBV9	TRBJ1-1	ASSVGSYTEAF
TRBV30	TRBJ1-1	ACTTTEAF
TRBV12-3/TRBV12-4	TRBJ1-2	ASSLQGNYGYT
TRBV4-2	TRBJ2-1	ASSQSPGQAYNEQF
TRBV28	TRBJ1-1	ASRPLLTGTVNTEAF
TRBV5-1	TRBJ1-6	ASSFQGQGNSPLH
TRBV19	TRBJ1-6	ASKRDQRGRADSPLH
TRBV18	TRBJ1-4	ASSPDRGKLF
TRBV2	TRBJ2-5	ASFGGTNQETQY
TRBV4-1	TRBJ1-5	ASSQTPGGYSNQPQH
TRBV25-1	TRBJ2-2	ASSELQGTGELF
TRBV6-5	TRBJ1-3	ASATGAGNTIY
TRBV19	TRBJ2-1	ASSRDRDNEQF
TRBV7-8	TRBJ1-2	ASRRRANRDLYYGYT
TRBV7-2	TRBJ2-4	ASSSRVALAKNIQY
TRBV3-1/TRBV3-2	TRBJ2-3	ASSPRQGNTDTQY
TRBV6-5	TRBJ1-5	ASIPRGGGTQPQH
TRBV7-6	TRBJ2-7	ASSRGLAGGGPYEQY
TRBV9	TRBJ2-5	ASNVEGAETQY
TRBV5-1	TRBJ2-3	ASSSTITSGATDTQY
TRBV11-2	TRBJ2-7	ASSLFPDSTEQY
TRBV18	TRBJ1-3	ASRSQEDTIY